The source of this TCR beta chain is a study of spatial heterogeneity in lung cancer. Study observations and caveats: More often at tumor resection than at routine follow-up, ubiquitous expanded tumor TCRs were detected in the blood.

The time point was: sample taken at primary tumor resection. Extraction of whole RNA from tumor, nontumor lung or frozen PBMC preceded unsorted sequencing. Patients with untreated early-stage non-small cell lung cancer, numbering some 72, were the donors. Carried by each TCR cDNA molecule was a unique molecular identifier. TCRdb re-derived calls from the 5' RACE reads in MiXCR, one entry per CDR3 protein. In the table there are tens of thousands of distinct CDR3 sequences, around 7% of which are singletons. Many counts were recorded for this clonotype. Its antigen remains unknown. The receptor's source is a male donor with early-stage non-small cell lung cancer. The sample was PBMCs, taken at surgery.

The DNA for the CDR3 is TGTGCCAGCAGCGTAGCGGCTAGCGGGAGCCGCTACCAAGAGACCCAGTACTTC. This gives the protein CASSVAASGSRYQETQYF. V is TRBV9 and J is TRBJ2-5, with TRBD2 matching 10 bases. Germline V gene data show CDR1 as SGDLS and CDR2 as YYNGEE. With 0 bases clipped from V and 0 bases from J, the junction kept 8 bases outside the gene matches. This CDR3 region has 18 residues. Full variable domain (rest looked up from reference TRBV9 and TRBJ2-5): DSGVTQTPKHLITATGQRVTLRCSPRSGDLSVYWYQQSLDQGLQFLIQYYNGEERAKGNILERFSAQQFPDLHSELNLSSLELGDSALYFCASSVAASGSRYQETQYFGPGTRLLVL.